Shown below are 23 T cell receptor beta chains from a single sample sequenced in a study of cytomegalovirus exposure and HLA in healthy donors (dated by TCRdb to 2017 to 2019). The method behind the library was the immunoSEQ multiplex PCR assay. For the multiplex PCR, a mixture combining 60 forward primers for TCR Vbeta segments and 13 reverse primers for TCR Jbeta segments was used. Drawn from immuneACCESS, this table holds only the in-frame rearrangements with V and J called that TCRdb kept. Clones are partly lost; checked studies trace under half to an unresolved V gene and leave the rest unexplained. In all, the sample holds 90,000 to 140,000 clones, and just under 80% of those were seen once. The top ten hold 1.3% of the sample. The sequenced material came from PBMCs. The receptor set was obtained from a man aged 25 to 45 in good health and CMV-seronegative.

The chain is built from TRBV6-5 and TRBJ1-2; TRBD1 agrees at 10 bases. CDR1 is MNHEY and CDR2 is SVGAGI in the germline V gene. The CDR3 totals 15 residues. V shed 4 bases and J 3 bases; nucleotides not matched to a gene: 5. The CDR3 bases are TGTGCCAGCAGTTCCCCGGACAGGGGGGACTATGGCTACACCTTC. Translated, it gives CASSSPDRGDYGYTF.

V usage is TRBV6-5 and J usage is TRBJ2-3; weak D call: TRBD1 (5 bases). V was cut by 6 bases and J by 14 bases, with 15 bases left in between. This CDR3 spans 11 amino acids. Germline assignment: CDR1 MNHEY and CDR2 SVGAGI. Here the CDR3 DNA reads TGTGCCAGCAGAAAGGGGCCGTATGGGTATTTT. It is translated as CASRKGPYGYF.

This clone has more than one count but fewer than ten. The V and J genes are TRBV7-9 and TRBJ2-3; TRBD2 is a possible D gene (6 bases). Germline lookup yields CDR1 SEHNR and CDR2 FQNEAQ (reference sequence). This CDR3 is 14 amino acids long. With 10 bases removed from V and 2 bases from J, the gap between germline ends came to 16 bases. Here the CDR3 DNA reads TGTGCCATCTCAATTAGCGGATACACAGATACGCAGTATTTT. It translates to CAISISGYTDTQYF. Full variable domain (remainder filled in from reference TRBV7-9 and TRBJ2-3): DTGVSQNPRHKITKRGQNVTFRCDPISEHNRLYWYRQTLGQGPEFLTYFQNEAQLEKSRLLSDRFSAERPKGSFSTLEIQRTEQGDSAMYLCAISISGYTDTQYFGPGTRLTVL.

A note on this clone: The DNA is omitted, as the CDR3 cannot be located on it reliably, and the CDR3 follows TCRdb's listing. V and J are TRBV5-8 and TRBJ2-1; no DNA check was done on the table's D call, TRBD2. Germline assignment: CDR1 SGHTS and CDR2 YDEGEE. The CDR3 sequence runs 11 residues, both termini included. CDR3 sequence reads: CASSTWGGGIF.

V usage is TRBV25-1 and J usage is TRBJ1-4, with D possibly being TRBD1 (5 bases). From germline, CDR1 is MGHDK and CDR2 SYGVNS. CDR3 length: 15 residues. The germline V and J ends were trimmed by 6 bases and 6 bases, with 17 bases remaining between them. CDR3 nucleotide sequence: TGTGCCAGCAGCCCCCGGGGGGGTTCTTATGAAAAACTGTTTTTT. As protein: CASSPRGGSYEKLFF.

Here the CDR3 DNA reads TGCGCCAGCAGTGAGGGGCGCAACTCCTACGAGCAGTACTTC. The encoded protein is CASSEGRNSYEQYF. V is TRBV10-1 and J is TRBJ2-7; D gene uncertain. Germline lookup yields CDR1 WNHNN and CDR2 SYGVQD (reference sequence). The CDR3 has 14 amino acids. The V gene lost 2 bases and the J gene lost 0 bases, with 8 bases spanning the gap.

The chain links TRBV7-2 to TRBJ1-5; no clear D gene. Germline V gives CDR1 SGHTA, CDR2 FQGNSA. With 1 base removed from V and 6 bases from J, the gap between germline ends came to 4 bases. This CDR3 is 12 amino acids long. This chain's CDR3 is CASSLVSQPQHF. The DNA of the CDR3 is TGTGCCAGCAGCTTAGTCTCTCAGCCCCAGCATTTT.

This chain links TRBV27 with TRBJ1-2; TRBD1 matches 8 bases. This CDR3 region has 14 residues. The V gene end was trimmed by 6 bases and the J gene end by 5 bases; junction bases not matched to a gene: 8. CDR1 is MNHEY and CDR2 is SMNVEV in the germline V gene (reference sequence). CDR3 residues: CASRSGTGGYGYTF. The CDR3 DNA is TGTGCCAGCAGGTCCGGAACAGGGGGGTATGGCTACACCTTC.

V is TRBV7-6 and J is TRBJ2-7, with TRBD2 as a possible D gene (5 bases). V shed 5 bases and J shed 0 bases, with 11 bases lying between them. Germline CDR1 reads SGHVS; CDR2 reads FNYEAQ. The CDR3 has 14 amino acids. CDR3 in amino acids: CASSMDSASYEQYF. The CDR3 bases are TGTGCCAGCAGCATGGACTCAGCCTCCTACGAGCAGTACTTC.

This sequence joins TRBV30 and TRBJ1-4; D not resolved. In germline, CDR1 is GTSNPN, CDR2 SVGIG (reference sequence). V was pared by 5 bases and J by 8 bases, with 12 bases between. The CDR3 consists of 12 residues. The CDR3 nucleotides are TGTGCCTGGGACCACACGGGGGAAAAACTGTTTTTT. As protein: CAWDHTGEKLFF. Complete variable domain (other parts from reference TRBV30 and TRBJ1-4): SQTIHQWPATLVQPVGSPLSLECTVEGTSNPNLYWYRQAAGRGLQLLFYSVGIGQISSEVPQNLSASRPQDRQFILSSKKLLLSDSGFYLCAWDHTGEKLFFGSGTQLSVL.

This clone was recorded only once. The CDR3 reads CASSELAGWRETQYF. For the CDR3, the DNA is TGCGCCAGCAGTGAATTAGCGGGGTGGAGAGAGACCCAGTACTTC. V gene TRBV10-2 combines with J gene TRBJ2-5, with 8 bases aligning to TRBD2. The CDR3 is 15 amino acids. The V and J ends lost 3 bases and 4 bases, in that order; junction bases with no gene match: 7. The germline V gene has CDR1 WSHSY and CDR2 SAAADI.

This chain uses TRBV5-1 with TRBJ2-2, with D possibly matching TRBD1 (6 bases). The CDR3 is made up of 14 amino acids. Trimming left V 0 bases short and J 6 bases short, with 9 bases between. In germline, CDR1 is SGHRS, CDR2 YFSETQ. In DNA form, the CDR3 reads TGCGCCAGCAGCTTGGCACAGGGAGCCGGGGAGCTGTTTTTT. Residues: CASSLAQGAGELFF.

The table lists this clone with a count of one. The chain has TRBV30 and TRBJ2-1; 11 nucleotides line up with TRBD1. V gave up 8 bases and J gave up 5 bases; unmatched junction bases: 5. CDR3 length: 13 residues. Germline CDR1 GTSNPN, CDR2 SVGIG (reference sequence). The DNA of the CDR3 is TGTGCCGGCGGACAGGGGGCGCACAATGAGCAGTTCTTC. The encoded protein is CAGGQGAHNEQFF.

The chain is built from TRBV6-5 and TRBJ1-2, with TRBD1 identical over 7 bases. Germline values: CDR1 MNHEY, CDR2 SVGAGI. The CDR3 spans 16 residues. V lost 0 bases and J lost 8; bases outside the gene matches: 12. CDR3 loop: CASSYSRTGSKGGYTF. The CDR3, as DNA: TGTGCCAGCAGTTACTCACGGACAGGAAGCAAAGGAGGCTACACCTTC.

This chain uses TRBV2 with TRBJ1-1; a weak D match, TRBD1 (6 bases). The ends were cut back, 6 bases at V and 7 bases at J, with 21 bases in the middle. The CDR3 is 15 residues long. Per germline, CDR1 SNHLY and CDR2 FYNNEI. CDR3 loop: CASRGDILAPVEAFF. Here the CDR3 DNA reads TGTGCCAGCAGGGGGGACATCCTTGCCCCTGTTGAAGCTTTCTTT. Together with reference TRBV2 and TRBJ1-1, the CDR3 gives the full variable domain: EPEVTQTPSHQVTQMGQEVILRCVPISNHLYFYWYRQILGQKVEFLVSFYNNEISEKSEIFDDQFSVERPDGSNFTLKIRSTKLEDSAMYFCASRGDILAPVEAFFGQGTRLTVV.

In this sample, this clone turned up once. The chain couples TRBV28 to TRBJ2-7; 7 positions match TRBD1. Germline CDR1 MDHEN, CDR2 SYDVKM. The CDR3 sequence is 13 residues long. V was pared by 2 bases and J by 5 bases, with 3 bases of the junction left unmatched. CDR3 sequence reads: CASSLRGQNEQYF. CDR3 nucleotides: TGTGCCAGCAGTTTAAGGGGGCAGAACGAGCAGTACTTC.

The V call is TRBV11-2, the J call TRBJ1-1; D not certain. Germline CDR1 is SGHAT and CDR2 is FQNNGV. Trimming shortened V by 0 bases and J by 1 base, and 6 bases separated the two germline ends. The CDR3 is made up of 14 amino acids. CDR3 amino acids: CASSLDLPNTEAFF. The CDR3 DNA reads as TGTGCCAGCAGCTTAGATCTCCCGAACACTGAAGCTTTCTTT.

This clone showed up just a few times. This chain joins TRBV6-5 and TRBJ1-6, with D tentatively TRBD1 (6 bases). The germline gives CDR1 MNHEY, CDR2 SVGAGI. V gave up 4 bases and J gave up 6 bases, with 10 bases separating them. The CDR3 totals 14 residues. CDR3: CASSSGHRNSPLHF. Written as DNA, the CDR3 is TGTGCCAGCAGTTCGGGACACCGTAATTCACCCCTCCACTTT.

The chain joins TRBV27 to TRBJ1-1, with D maybe TRBD1 (6 bases). Germline CDR1 MNHEY, CDR2 SMNVEV (reference sequence). CDR3 length: 18 residues. V lost 2 bases, J lost 0 bases, and 19 bases lay in between. The CDR3 sequence: CASSLGPPQGLMNTEAFF. The DNA for the CDR3 is TGTGCCAGCAGTTTAGGACCCCCACAGGGTCTTATGAACACTGAAGCTTTCTTT.

The V gene is TRBV6-1, the J gene TRBJ2-3; D remains ambiguous. V lost 6 bases, J lost 0 bases, and 13 bases lay in between. The CDR3 runs to 15 residues. Germline-derived CDR1 and CDR2 are MNHNS and SASEGT. The CDR3 nucleotides are TGTGCCAGCAGGAGGATGGTTTCTAGCACAGATACGCAGTATTTT. Amino acids: CASRRMVSSTDTQYF.

This clone appeared once. The chain carries TRBV7-9 and TRBJ1-3, with 8 bases aligning to TRBD1. Germline V CDR1 and CDR2: SEHNR, FQNEAQ (reference sequence). This CDR3 is 19 amino acids long. The V segment lost 3 bases and the J segment 0 bases; nucleotides outside the gene matches: 13. The CDR3 sequence: CASSFSGQGQASSGNTIYF. CDR3 bases: TGTGCCAGCAGCTTTAGCGGTCAGGGACAGGCGAGCTCTGGAAACACCATATATTTT.

The gene calls are TRBV5-1 and TRBJ1-1; weak D call: TRBD1 (6 bases). The germline V and J ends were trimmed by 3 bases and 5 bases, with 17 bases remaining between them. The CDR3 is 15 amino acids. Per the germline V gene, CDR1 is SGHRS and CDR2 is YFSETQ. The CDR3 sequence is CASSSLGAPGTEAFF. CDR3 DNA sequence: TGCGCCAGCAGCTCCCTGGGGGCGCCGGGGACTGAAGCTTTCTTT. The complete variable domain, with remaining parts taken from reference TRBV5-1 and TRBJ1-1, reads KAGVTQTPRYLIKTRGQQVTLSCSPISGHRSVSWYQQTPGQGLQFLFEYFSETQRNKGNFPGRFSGRQFSNSRSEMNVSTLELGDSALYLCASSSLGAPGTEAFFGQGTRLTVV.

J is TRBJ2-1 and V is TRBV13, with 9 nucleotides matching TRBD1. Germline values: CDR1 PRHDT, CDR2 FYEKMQ (reference sequence). The CDR3 covers 15 residues. Trimming at V came to 4 bases and at J to 9 bases, leaving 10 bases not matched to a gene. In DNA, the CDR3 is TGTGCCAGCAGCTGCAGGGGACAGGGTTGCACTGAGCAGTTCTTC. Amino acid sequence: CASSCRGQGCTEQFF.